Listed below are T cell receptor beta chains from one sample, sequenced in a study of T cells after posttransplantation cyclophosphamide. Profiling relied on immunoSEQ multiplex PCR, and the TCRdb table lists in-frame clones only, not all of them. The data hold approximately 5,400 clones, with approximately 94% observed a single time. The sequencing input was CD4+ T cells sorted from bone marrow. These receptors came from a woman aged 55-69 years in good health, CMV-negative, and a related stem cell transplant donor. Both conserved end residues are part of each CDR3. A D gene is named only where the DNA matches it firmly. Rows give clone size only sometimes, using once, few, many, or a class for an expanded clone.

cdr3_length	clone_size	j_call	d_call	v_call	cdr3_nt	cdr3_aa
17	.	TRBJ2-6	TRBD1	TRBV5-5	TGTGCCAGCAGCTTGGTCCCGACAGGGCCTGGGGCCAACGTCCTGACTTTC	CASSLVPTGPGANVLTF
18	.	TRBJ2-6	.	TRBV9	TGTGCCAGCAGCGAAAGTAGAGGAGGCGGGGCTGGGGCCAACGTCCTGACTTTC	CASSESRGGGAGANVLTF
16	.	TRBJ2-1	TRBD1	TRBV7-9	TGTGCCAGCAGCTTAGTATCGGGACAGGGGTACAATGAGCAGTTCTTC	CASSLVSGQGYNEQFF
14	.	TRBJ1-5	.	TRBV7-9	TGTGCCAGCAGCTCCCCGGGACATTATCAGCCCCAGCATTTT	CASSSPGHYQPQHF
13	.	TRBJ2-7	TRBD1	TRBV6-1	TGTGCCAGCAGACTTGACAGGGTGGGGGAGCAGTACTTC	CASRLDRVGEQYF
15	.	TRBJ1-4	TRBD1	TRBV5-5	TGTGCCAGCAGCGGCGGGACAGGCACTAATGAAAAACTGTTTTTT	CASSGGTGTNEKLFF
18	.	TRBJ2-1	TRBD2	TRBV19	TGTGCCAGTAGTACTCCAGCGGGAGCAAGCCGTGGGTACAATGAGCAGTTCTTC	CASSTPAGASRGYNEQFF
12	.	TRBJ2-1	.	TRBV4-1	TGCGCCAGCAGCCGGTCTAGCAATGAGCAGTTCTTC	CASSRSSNEQFF
14	.	TRBJ1-2	.	TRBV6-1	TGTGCCAGCAGTGAATCGGGGCAGGGGAGAGGCTACACCTTC	CASSESGQGRGYTF
11	.	TRBJ1-2	.	TRBV6-5	TGTGCCAGCAGCAGGGGATATGGCTACACCTTC	CASSRGYGYTF
16	.	TRBJ2-2	TRBD2	TRBV4-2	TGTGCCAGCAGCCGCCGACTAGCGCCAAACACCGGGGAGCTGTTTTTT	CASSRRLAPNTGELFF
14	once	TRBJ2-3	TRBD1	TRBV6-1	TGTGCCAGCAGTGAGACAGGGAAGGAGGATACGCAGTATTTT	CASSETGKEDTQYF
16	.	TRBJ2-1	TRBD2	TRBV11-2	TGTGCCAGCAGCTTTGGGGTCCTAGCGGGTTACAATGAGCAGTTCTTC	CASSFGVLAGYNEQFF
17	few	TRBJ1-3	.	TRBV21-1	TGTGCCAGCAGCCGGGAACTAGCTACACACGCACGAAACACCATATATTTT	CASSRELATHARNTIYF
14	.	TRBJ2-7	.	TRBV6-5	TGTGCCAGCAGCCTTGACGGAGGGACCTACGAGCAGTACTTC	CASSLDGGTYEQYF
15	once	TRBJ2-2	.	TRBV28	TGTGCCAGTGAGGTTGGGGGGGCCAACACCGGGGAGCTGTTTTTT	CASEVGGANTGELFF
16	few	TRBJ2-1	TRBD2	TRBV7-2	TGTGCCAGCAGCTCAAGGGGGACTAGCGGGAGTAATGAGCAGTTCTTC	CASSSRGTSGSNEQFF